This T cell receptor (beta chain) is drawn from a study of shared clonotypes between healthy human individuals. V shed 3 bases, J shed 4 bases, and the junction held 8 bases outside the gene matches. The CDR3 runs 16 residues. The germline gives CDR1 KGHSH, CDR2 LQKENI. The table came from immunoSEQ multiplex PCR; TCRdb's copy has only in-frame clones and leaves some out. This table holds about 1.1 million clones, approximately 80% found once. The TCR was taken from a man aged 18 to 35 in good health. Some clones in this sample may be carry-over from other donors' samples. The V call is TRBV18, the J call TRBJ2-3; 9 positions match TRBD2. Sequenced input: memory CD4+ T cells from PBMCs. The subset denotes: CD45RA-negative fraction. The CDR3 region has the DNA TGTGCCAGCTCACCGCGGGCTAGCGGGAATTCAGATACGCAGTATTTT. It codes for CASSPRASGNSDTQYF. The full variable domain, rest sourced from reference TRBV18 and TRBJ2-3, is NAGVMQNPRHLVRRRGQEARLRCSPMKGHSHVYWYRQLPEEGLKFMVYLQKENIIDESGMPKERFSAEFPKEGPSILRIQQVVRGDSAAYFCASSPRASGNSDTQYFGPGTRLTVL.